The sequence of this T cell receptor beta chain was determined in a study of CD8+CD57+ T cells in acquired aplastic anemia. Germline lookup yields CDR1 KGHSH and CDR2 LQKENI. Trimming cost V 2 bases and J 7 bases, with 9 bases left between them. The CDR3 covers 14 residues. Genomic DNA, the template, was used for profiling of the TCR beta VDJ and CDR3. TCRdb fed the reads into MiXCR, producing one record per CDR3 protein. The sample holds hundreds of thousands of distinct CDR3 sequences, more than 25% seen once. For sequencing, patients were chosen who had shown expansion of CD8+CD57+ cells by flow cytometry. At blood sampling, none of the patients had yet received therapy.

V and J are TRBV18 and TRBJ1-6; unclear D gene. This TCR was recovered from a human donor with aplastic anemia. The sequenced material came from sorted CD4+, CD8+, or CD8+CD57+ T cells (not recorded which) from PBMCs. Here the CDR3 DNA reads TGTGCCAGCTCACCAGGGATCGGGAATTCACCCCTCCACTTT. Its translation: CASSPGIGNSPLHF.